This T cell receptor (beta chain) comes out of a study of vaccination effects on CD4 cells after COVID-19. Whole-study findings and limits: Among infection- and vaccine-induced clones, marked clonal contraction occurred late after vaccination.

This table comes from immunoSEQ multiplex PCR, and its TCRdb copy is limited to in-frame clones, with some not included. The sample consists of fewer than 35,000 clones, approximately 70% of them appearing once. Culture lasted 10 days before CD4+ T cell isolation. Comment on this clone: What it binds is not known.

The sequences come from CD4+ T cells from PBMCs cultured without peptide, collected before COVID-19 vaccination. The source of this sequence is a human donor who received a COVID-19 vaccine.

The CDR3 region has the DNA TGTGCCAGCACCGACTCCTACGAGCAGTACTTC. Protein sequence: CASTDSYEQYF. The gene calls are TRBV7-9 and TRBJ2-7; D remains unclear. The CDR3 consists of 11 residues. The V end was cut by 7 bases, the J end by 0 bases, with 4 bases between. Germline V CDR1 and CDR2: SEHNR, FQNEAQ (reference sequence). Complete variable domain (other parts from reference TRBV7-9 and TRBJ2-7): DTGVSQNPRHKITKRGQNVTFRCDPISEHNRLYWYRQTLGQGPEFLTYFQNEAQLEKSRLLSDRFSAERPKGSFSTLEIQRTEQGDSAMYLCASTDSYEQYFGPGTRLTVT.